The sample holds a few counts of the clone carrying this T cell receptor (beta chain). Its target is unknown. This entry comes from a study of blood T cells in healthy people across ages. Study results and limitations: Diversity was higher, and naive CD4+ cells more numerous, in long-lived donors than in aged donors.

With a J-beta primer mix and a sample-barcoded 5' primer, a second PCR ran roughly 6 to 12 cycles. TCRdb re-analysed the 5' RACE reads in MiXCR, keeping a single row per CDR3 protein. The table lists about 800,000 distinct CDR3 sequences, 20% to 25% of them singletons. No fewer than 6.5 million PBMCs went into each sample. The CDR3 has 16 amino acids. Germline-derived CDR1 and CDR2 are DFQATT and SNEGSKA (reference sequence). V dropped 0 bases and J dropped 3; count of bases not matched to a gene: 8. The sample was also reused in another study, on T cells of mothers and their children. Per that study: Related mother-child pairs showed slightly higher but non-significant overlap than unrelated pairs. The search for persistent microchimeric T cell clones detected none.

The clonotype originates from a boy between 10 and 17 years old in good health. The sequencing sample was made of blood. The chain joins TRBV20-1 to TRBJ2-5; 9 bases align to TRBD1. The CDR3 coding sequence is TGCAGTGCTAGAGACCGGACAGGGGTGGGAAAAGAGACCCAGTACTTC. This sequence encodes CSARDRTGVGKETQYF.